The 32 T cell receptor beta chains presented below share a single source sample, sequenced in a study of T cell responses to AZD1222 COVID-19 vaccine. TCRdb's copy holds only in-frame clones and misses some; the assay was immunoSEQ multiplex PCR. The table lists about 130,000 clones, 90% of them singletons. The input for sequencing was peripheral blood, taken on day 0 of AZD1222 vaccination. These receptors originate from an adult in good health.

The chain has TRBV28 and TRBJ1-5; 8 positions match TRBD1. The length of the CDR3 is 15 residues. Looked up from germline, CDR1 is MDHEN and CDR2 is SYDVKM. The junction had 9 bases not matched to a gene; V was cut back by 5 bases and J by 6 bases. The CDR3 DNA reads as TGTGCCAGCAGTCTAACAGGGGGTGCGAGTCAGCCCCAGCATTTT. Protein sequence: CASSLTGGASQPQHF.

The chain has TRBV18 and TRBJ2-5, with D unresolved. V was pared by 7 bases and J by 2 bases, with 5 bases between. The CDR3 is 11 amino acids. Looked up from germline, CDR1 is KGHSH and CDR2 is LQKENI. CDR3 coding DNA: TGTGCCAGCTTCTTACAAGAGACCCAGTACTTC. It codes for CASFLQETQYF.

The J gene is TRBJ2-6, the V gene TRBV9; the match to TRBD1 covers 7 bases. The CDR3 has 19 amino acids. The germline CDR1 and CDR2 sequences are SGDLS and YYNGEE. Trimming at V came to 3 bases and at J to 4 bases, leaving 16 bases not matched to a gene. CDR3 coding DNA: TGTGCCAGCAGCGGACAGGGTTCAGCGCTCAGCTCCGGGGCCAACGTCCTGACTTTC. Its translation: CASSGQGSALSSGANVLTF. Full variable domain (remainder filled in from reference TRBV9 and TRBJ2-6): DSGVTQTPKHLITATGQRVTLRCSPRSGDLSVYWYQQSLDQGLQFLIQYYNGEERAKGNILERFSAQQFPDLHSELNLSSLELGDSALYFCASSGQGSALSSGANVLTFGAGSRLTVL.

The chain links TRBV6-5 to TRBJ2-7; TRBD2 matches 11 bases. Looked up from germline, CDR1 is MNHEY and CDR2 is SVGAGI. The CDR3 is made up of 15 amino acids. V gave up 0 bases and J gave up 3 bases; unmatched junction bases: 1. The CDR3 loop is CASSYSLAGGYEQYF. The CDR3 DNA sequence: TGTGCCAGCAGTTACTCTCTAGCGGGGGGCTACGAGCAGTACTTC.

The chain couples TRBV7-9 to TRBJ1-5; possibly TRBD1 for D (5 bases). Germline loops: CDR1 SEHNR, CDR2 FQNEAQ (reference sequence). The CDR3 has 14 amino acids. The V end was cut by 3 bases, the J end by 0 bases, with 6 bases between. In DNA, the CDR3 is TGTGCCAGCAGCTTCGACAGTAGCAATCAGCCCCAGCATTTT. This translates into CASSFDSSNQPQHF. Combining the CDR3 with reference TRBV7-9 and TRBJ1-5 gives the whole variable domain DTGVSQNPRHKITKRGQNVTFRCDPISEHNRLYWYRQTLGQGPEFLTYFQNEAQLEKSRLLSDRFSAERPKGSFSTLEIQRTEQGDSAMYLCASSFDSSNQPQHFGDGTRLSIL.

The V gene is TRBV6-5, the J gene TRBJ2-3; maybe TRBD2 (6 bases). The CDR3 sequence is 14 residues long. Germline assignment: CDR1 MNHEY and CDR2 SVGAGI. V lost 6 bases, J lost 1 base, and 11 bases lay in between. The CDR3 spells CASRTAGRTDTQYF. The CDR3 region has the DNA TGTGCCAGCAGAACAGCGGGCCGCACAGATACGCAGTATTTT.

This rearrangement joins TRBV11-2 to TRBJ1-6, with D hard to call. Germline CDR1 is SGHAT and CDR2 is FQNNGV. CDR3 length equals 14 residues. V shed 2 bases and J shed 7 bases, with 9 bases lying between them. The CDR3 spells CASSLRRVNSPLHF. CDR3 DNA sequence: TGTGCCAGCAGCTTACGACGGGTAAATTCACCCCTCCACTTT.

In its sample, this clone was seen once. The V and J genes are TRBV19 and TRBJ1-5; D unresolved. Germline-derived CDR1 and CDR2 are LNHDA and SQIVND (reference sequence). The V and J ends lost 6 bases and 3 bases respectively, with 12 bases between them. The CDR3 covers 14 residues. The CDR3 DNA reads TGTGCCAGTAGGGAACCGAGCCACAATCAGCCCCAGCATTTT. This encodes CASREPSHNQPQHF. Combining the CDR3 with reference TRBV19 and TRBJ1-5 gives the whole variable domain DGGITQSPKYLFRKEGQNVTLSCEQNLNHDAMYWYRQDPGQGLRLIYYSQIVNDFQKGDIAEGYSVSREKKESFPLTVTSAQKNPTAFYLCASREPSHNQPQHFGDGTRLSIL.

This rearrangement joins TRBV4-3 to TRBJ1-4, with TRBD1 as a possible D gene (5 bases). Germline CDR1 and CDR2: LGHNA and YSLEER. The germline V and J ends were trimmed by 0 bases and 8 bases, with 16 bases remaining between them. The CDR3 has 16 amino acids. CDR3 sequence reads: CASSQDIGARREKLFF. In DNA form, the CDR3 reads TGCGCCAGCAGCCAAGATATAGGGGCTCGGCGAGAAAAACTGTTTTTT.

V usage is TRBV6-2 or TRBV6-3 and J usage is TRBJ2-7; TRBD1 agrees at 8 bases. This CDR3 region has 15 residues. Germline CDR1 and CDR2: MNHEY and SVGEGT. The V segment lost 5 bases and the J segment 3 bases; nucleotides outside the gene matches: 9. CDR3 sequence reads: CASSGPGQGNYEQYF. The CDR3 DNA is TGTGCCAGCAGTGGGCCCGGACAGGGAAACTACGAGCAGTACTTC.

The chain uses TRBV10-3 and TRBJ1-6; the match to TRBD1 covers 10 bases. Trimming cost V 6 bases and J 10 bases; bases outside gene matches: 6. CDR3 length equals 14 residues. Germline V gene sequence: CDR1 ENHRY, CDR2 SYGVKD. Here the CDR3 DNA reads TGTGCCATCAGAGCCGGGACAGGGGACTCACCCCTCCACTTT. Residues: CAIRAGTGDSPLHF.

The chain links TRBV5-1 to TRBJ1-2; D unresolved. The CDR3 runs 12 residues. Trimming took 0 bases from V and 8 from J, leaving 8 bases between them. The germline V gene encodes CDR1 SGHRS and CDR2 YFSETQ. CDR3 loop: CASSLGADGYTF. DNA of the CDR3: TGCGCCAGCAGCTTGGGCGCCGACGGCTACACCTTC.

The rearrangement links TRBV5-6 to TRBJ1-5, with 9 nucleotides matching TRBD1. The CDR3 loop spans 14 amino acids. Trimming cost V 3 bases and J 7 bases; bases outside gene matches: 5. The germline V gene encodes CDR1 SGHDT and CDR2 YYEEEE. This CDR3 is CASSWGQGNQPQHF. The CDR3 nucleotides read TGTGCCAGCAGCTGGGGACAGGGAAACCAGCCCCAGCATTTT.

V gene TRBV24-1 combines with J gene TRBJ2-2; D possibly corresponds to TRBD2 (5 bases). There are 17 residues in the CDR3. V was clipped by 2 bases and J by 6 bases, with 18 bases between them. Germline V gene sequence: CDR1 KGHDR, CDR2 SFDVKD. CDR3: CATSDYQTLRGPGELFF. CDR3 nucleotide sequence: TGTGCCACCAGTGATTACCAAACCCTCAGAGGGCCCGGGGAGCTGTTTTTT.

The chain has TRBV4-2 and TRBJ1-5; 10 nucleotides match TRBD1. CDR1 is LGHNA and CDR2 is YNFKEQ in the germline V gene. The CDR3 sequence is 19 residues long. J was trimmed by 1 base and V by 1 base; bases with no gene match: 10. CDR3 sequence: CASSQGVGTGEFSNQPQHF. CDR3 sequence (DNA): TGTGCCAGCAGCCAAGGGGTAGGGACAGGGGAATTCAGCAATCAGCCCCAGCATTTT.

The chain carries TRBV4-3 and TRBJ1-2; 9 bases fit TRBD1. Germline trimming cut 3 bases from V and 2 bases from J; bases unmatched to any gene: 7. Germline CDR1 LGHNA, CDR2 YSLEER. CDR3 length: 16 amino acids. This chain's CDR3 is CASSQGTGLPNYGYTF. The CDR3 DNA reads TGCGCCAGCAGCCAGGGGACAGGGCTTCCCAACTATGGCTACACCTTC.

The sample holds one count of this clone. The CDR3 region has the DNA TGTGCCAGCAGTTACAGAACCAGGGAGGCTGAAGCTTTCTTT. Translated: CASSYRTREAEAFF. The chain joins TRBV6-5 to TRBJ1-1, with D possibly TRBD1 on 5 matching bases. Trimming pared 2 bases from V and 6 bases from J, leaving 13 bases between. Germline assignment: CDR1 MNHEY and CDR2 SVGAGI. The CDR3 length is 14 residues.

For the CDR3, the DNA is TGTGCCACCCAGGGGGGCTCCTACAATGAGCAGTTCTTC. Translating gives CATQGGSYNEQFF. V and J are TRBV4-2 and TRBJ2-1, with a weak D call TRBD1 (7 bases). The CDR3 is 13 residues long. Germline-derived CDR1 and CDR2 are LGHNA and YNFKEQ. V lost 10 bases to trimming and J lost 0 bases, with 10 bases between them.

This chain links TRBV28 with TRBJ1-2; D unclear. CDR1 is MDHEN and CDR2 is SYDVKM in the germline V gene. The CDR3 consists of 15 residues. Between the trimmed V and J ends, which lost 2 bases and 7 bases, there was a span of 17 bases. CDR3 in amino acids: CASSLGGGSFRGYTF. For the CDR3, the DNA is TGTGCCAGCAGTTTAGGAGGAGGGTCGTTTCGTGGCTACACCTTC.

The genes are TRBV11-2 and TRBJ2-7, with D possibly matching TRBD2 (6 bases). The V end lost 0 bases, the J end lost 5 bases, and 11 bases lay between the germline ends. The CDR3 has 14 amino acids. Germline V lookup: CDR1 SGHAT, CDR2 FQNNGV. CDR3 nucleotide sequence: TGTGCCAGCAGCTTAGAGCTCGGAGGGCACGAGCAGTACTTC. It is translated as CASSLELGGHEQYF.

V and J are TRBV11-2 and TRBJ1-1, with D possibly TRBD1 on 5 matching bases. Trimming shortened V by 1 base and J by 0 bases, and 12 bases separated the two germline ends. CDR1 and CDR2 from the germline V gene are SGHAT and FQNNGV. The CDR3 consists of 16 residues. The CDR3 DNA reads TGTGCCAGCAGCTTAGGGGAGACAGCTCTGAACACTGAAGCTTTCTTT. The encoded protein is CASSLGETALNTEAFF. The complete variable domain, with remaining parts taken from reference TRBV11-2 and TRBJ1-1, reads EAGVAQSPRYKIIEKRQSVAFWCNPISGHATLYWYQQILGQGPKLLIQFQNNGVVDDSQLPKDRFSAERLKGVDSTLKIQPAKLEDSAVYLCASSLGETALNTEAFFGQGTRLTVV.

The chain carries TRBV6-4 and TRBJ2-5; D gene ambiguous. CDR3 length: 10 amino acids. Germline values: CDR1 MRHNA, CDR2 SNTAGT. Trimming took off 10 bases at V and 4 bases at J, with 7 bases between the two ends. For the CDR3, the DNA is TGTGCCACCCCCAGAGAGACCCAGTACTTC. It translates to CATPRETQYF.

The J gene is TRBJ1-5, the V gene TRBV19; 8 nucleotides agree with TRBD1. After removal of 10 bases from V and 4 bases from J, the junction contained 6 bases not matched to a gene. The V gene's germline CDR1 is LNHDA and CDR2 SQIVND (reference sequence). CDR3 size: 13 residues. Here the CDR3 DNA reads TGTGCCACCCAAGGGGACAGGAATCAGCCCCAGCATTTT. It codes for CATQGDRNQPQHF.

The rearrangement uses TRBV7-2 and TRBJ1-6, with no clear D. The CDR3 is 15 residues long. V was clipped by 0 bases and J by 7 bases, with 10 bases between them. Germline CDR1 and CDR2: SGHTA and FQGNSA. CDR3 region: CASSLADGLNSPLHF. The CDR3, as DNA: TGTGCCAGCAGCTTAGCGGATGGGCTAAATTCACCCCTCCACTTT.

The V gene is TRBV5-1, the J gene TRBJ1-2; D is unresolved. The V gene's germline CDR1 is SGHRS and CDR2 YFSETQ. Deletions cut 0 bases from V and 6 bases from J, with 12 bases between. The CDR3 has 14 residues. CDR3 amino acids: CASSLATSADGYTF. The DNA of the CDR3 is TGCGCCAGCAGCTTGGCGACCTCGGCTGATGGCTACACCTTC.

This chain links TRBV7-3 with TRBJ2-7, with D perhaps TRBD1 (6 bases). Trimming removed 5 bases at V and 0 bases at J, with 8 bases between. The germline CDR1 and CDR2 sequences are SGHTA and FQGTGA. The CDR3 sequence is 13 residues long. CDR3 sequence: CASSEGHSYEQYF. Written as DNA, the CDR3 is TGTGCCAGCAGCGAGGGACACTCCTACGAGCAGTACTTC.

This CDR3 reads CASSQDRAGLYNEQFF. As DNA, the CDR3 is TGCGCCAGCAGCCAAGATAGGGCGGGGTTGTACAATGAGCAGTTCTTC. The rearrangement joins TRBV4-3 to TRBJ2-1; D is possibly TRBD2 (6 bases). This CDR3 spans 16 amino acids. Trimming took 0 bases from V and 4 from J, leaving 13 bases between them. Germline V gene data show CDR1 as LGHNA and CDR2 as YSLEER.

The chain carries TRBV14 and TRBJ1-6, with D possibly being TRBD1 (6 bases). Germline V gives CDR1 SGHDN, CDR2 FVKESK. With 5 bases removed from V and 3 bases from J, the gap between germline ends came to 11 bases. This CDR3 is built from 15 residues. The CDR3 coding sequence is TGTGCCAGCAGCTTCGGACAGTTCTATAATTCACCCCTCCACTTT. It yields the protein CASSFGQFYNSPLHF.

V and J are TRBV24-1 and TRBJ2-6, with D uncertain. The V gene lost 6 bases and the J gene lost 6 bases, with 20 bases spanning the gap. CDR3 size: 17 residues. Germline CDR1 reads KGHDR; CDR2 reads SFDVKD. The CDR3 coding sequence is TGTGCCACCAGTCCCCAAAAAGGTGCTTTTGAGGCCAACGTCCTGACTTTC. Its translation is CATSPQKGAFEANVLTF.

V is TRBV11-2 and J is TRBJ1-5; maybe TRBD1 (5 bases). CDR1 SGHAT and CDR2 FQNNGV come from the germline V gene. CDR3 size: 13 residues. V was pared by 4 bases and J by 7 bases, with 11 bases between. CDR3 amino acids: CASSSGDGQPQHF. The DNA for the CDR3 is TGTGCCAGCAGCTCGGGGGATGGGCAGCCCCAGCATTTT.

The chain combines TRBV19 with TRBJ2-3; D possibly corresponds to TRBD2 (7 bases). The CDR3 covers 18 residues. V was shortened by 6 bases and J by 4 bases, with 26 bases between the two germline ends. CDR1 LNHDA and CDR2 SQIVND come from the germline V gene (reference sequence). The CDR3: CASSRGGTGGRGPDTQYF. The CDR3 bases are TGTGCCAGTAGCCGGGGCGGGACGGGGGGCCGAGGCCCAGATACGCAGTATTTT.

The gene calls are TRBV15 and TRBJ1-1; D is unclear. CDR3 length equals 15 residues. Germline-derived CDR1 and CDR2 are LNHNV and YYDKDF (reference sequence). V was shortened by 1 base and J by 4 bases, with 13 bases between the two germline ends. The CDR3 region is CATSRGGREATEAFF. The CDR3 DNA is TGTGCCACCAGCAGAGGAGGGCGCGAGGCCACTGAAGCTTTCTTT.